The 26 T cell receptor beta chains below come from one sample, sequenced in a study of T cells in Graves' hyperthyroidism and ophthalmopathy (dated by TCRdb to the late 2010s). Library method: multiplex PCR. The run used an Illumina HiSeq 2000. The TCR beta CDR3 regions were amplified from RNA transcripts. The TCR CDR3 was subjected to a first round of RT-PCR using the HTBI primer set and the Qiagen OneStep RT-PCR kit. Using fastp at Q25 and MiXCR, TCRdb reprocessed the public reads and kept productive beta chains. For every CDR3 protein sequence, its rows merge into one entry that carries the most common genes and DNA. Present in this sample are around 380,000 distinct CDR3 sequences, 13% of which were seen just once. The leading ten clones occupy less than 25% of the sample. Sample: blood. The receptors shown here come from a man between 25 and 39 years old with Graves' hyperthyroidism that later progressed to Graves' ophthalmopathy.

There are many counts of this clonotype. The J gene is TRBJ1-6, the V gene TRBV6-4, with D perhaps TRBD1 (5 bases). V was clipped by 4 bases and J by 8 bases, with 12 bases between them. This CDR3 is built from 14 residues. CDR1 and CDR2 from the germline V gene are MRHNA and SNTAGT. The CDR3: CASSARGNDSPLHF. CDR3 sequence (DNA): TGTGCCAGCAGTGCGCGGGGGAACGATTCACCCCTCCACTTT.

This chain connects TRBV18 to TRBJ1-6; TRBD1 is a possible D gene (5 bases). The V gene lost 4 bases and the J gene lost 8 bases, with 12 bases spanning the gap. Looked up from germline, CDR1 is KGHSH and CDR2 is LQKENI. The CDR3 loop spans 14 amino acids. CDR3 region: CASSQSGRDSPLHF. As DNA, the CDR3 is TGTGCCAGCTCACAGTCAGGGCGGGATTCACCCCTCCACTTT.

This clonotype was observed at least ten times. The rearrangement joins TRBV10-3 to TRBJ2-5; 10 nucleotides align to TRBD1. The length of the CDR3 is 13 residues. Germline CDR1 reads ENHRY; CDR2 reads SYGVKD. V gave up 7 bases and J gave up 3 bases; unmatched junction bases: 2. Here the CDR3 reads CAIKGTGEETQYF. The CDR3 region has the DNA TGTGCCATCAAGGGGACAGGGGAAGAGACCCAGTACTTC.

As to this clonotype: This sequence may be a read error, since a much larger clone differs from it by one base. The chain links TRBV9 to TRBJ1-3; possibly TRBD1 for D (5 bases). CDR3 length equals 17 residues. Germline CDR1 and CDR2: SGDLS and YYNGEE. The V gene lost 4 bases and the J gene lost 0 bases, with 17 bases spanning the gap. CDR3 in amino acids: CASSPRAGGYSGNTIYF. The CDR3 DNA reads as TGTGCCAGCAGCCCCAGGGCAGGTGGATACTCTGGAAACACCATATATTTT.

In the case of this clonotype: A junction boundary mismatches the germline segment, possibly from a read error. The gene calls are TRBV10-3 and TRBJ1-1, with a possible D match to TRBD1 (5 bases). This CDR3 has 14 amino acids. Germline-derived CDR1 and CDR2 are ENHRY and SYGVKD. DNA for the CDR3: TGTGCCATCAGTGAGACAGGACCGAACACTGAAGCTTCCTTT. The encoded protein is CAISETGPNTEASF.

Details on this clonotype: With a much larger clone just one base away, this may be a read error. CDR3 loop: CASRITAGAGNTIYF. As DNA, the CDR3 is TGTGCCAGCCGCATTACTGCAGGGGCGGGAAACACCATATATTTT. The chain has TRBV27 and TRBJ1-3; tentatively, D is TRBD1 (6 bases). V was cut by 8 bases and J by 4 bases, with 18 bases left in between. The CDR3 extends over 15 amino acids. Per the germline V gene, CDR1 is MNHEY and CDR2 is SMNVEV (reference sequence).

This sequence joins TRBV24-1 and TRBJ2-5; 9 bases fit TRBD1. CDR3 size: 13 residues. Germline V gives CDR1 KGHDR, CDR2 SFDVKD. V lost 6 bases, J lost 4 bases, and 2 bases stayed unmatched. CDR3 residues: CATSPGQGETQYF. The DNA for the CDR3 is TGTGCCACCAGTCCGGGACAGGGAGAGACCCAGTACTTC.

At least ten counts were recorded for this clonotype. The rearrangement links TRBV28 to TRBJ1-1; no clear D gene. In germline, CDR1 is MDHEN, CDR2 SYDVKM. V gave up 9 bases and J gave up 5 bases, with 28 bases separating them. This CDR3 has 17 residues. The CDR3: CASPSGKPTSDGTEAFF. The CDR3 coding sequence is TGTGCCAGTCCCTCCGGGAAACCAACCTCCGACGGGACTGAAGCTTTCTTT.

This clonotype has at least ten counts. This chain connects TRBV11-2 to TRBJ1-6; D unclear. Germline V gives CDR1 SGHAT, CDR2 FQNNGV. Deletions cut 1 base from V and 10 bases from J, with 2 bases between. The CDR3 consists of 11 residues. CDR3 in DNA: TGTGCCAGCAGCTTAGGCTCACCCCTCCACTTT. Residues: CASSLGSPLHF.

The gene calls are TRBV12-3 or TRBV12-4 and TRBJ2-7; maybe TRBD1 (5 bases). This CDR3 has 13 amino acids. V was cut by 1 base and J by 4 bases, with 8 bases left in between. DNA for the CDR3: TGTGCCAGCAGTTTAGTAGCAGGGTACGAGCAGTACTTC. Its translation: CASSLVAGYEQYF.

Of note for this clonotype: Just one base apart from a much larger clone, this may be a read error. The chain has TRBV12-3 or TRBV12-4 and TRBJ2-2; TRBD1 agrees at 7 bases. The CDR3 spans 14 residues. Here the CDR3 reads CTSIGDSNTGELFF. In DNA form, the CDR3 reads TGTACCAGCATTGGGGACAGCAACACCGGGGAGCTGTTTTTT.

In its sample, this clonotype was seen many times. This chain links TRBV27 with TRBJ1-5; tentative D call: TRBD1 (5 bases). There are 15 residues in the CDR3. The V gene's germline CDR1 is MNHEY and CDR2 SMNVEV (reference sequence). V was pared by 2 bases and J by 9 bases, with 17 bases between. In DNA, the CDR3 is TGTGCCAGCAGTTTAACCCCAAGGGGAGGAGGGCCCCAGCATTTT. It is translated as CASSLTPRGGGPQHF.

Many counts were recorded for this clonotype. This rearrangement joins TRBV28 to TRBJ1-4; D is possibly TRBD1 (5 bases). Trimming took 5 bases from V and 4 from J, leaving 14 bases between them. Germline V gives CDR1 MDHEN, CDR2 SYDVKM. This CDR3 is 15 amino acids long. The CDR3 coding sequence is TGTGCCAGCAGTCCACTGACAGCGGGTAATGAAAAACTGTTTTTT. Its protein product is CASSPLTAGNEKLFF.

This clonotype was observed a few times. The chain joins TRBV10-1 to TRBJ2-5; a possible D gene is TRBD2 (6 bases). Germline loops: CDR1 WNHNN, CDR2 SYGVQD (reference sequence). This CDR3 is built from 15 residues. The V gene lost 0 bases and the J gene lost 1 base, with 9 bases spanning the gap. In DNA, the CDR3 is TGCGCCAGCAGTGAGTCGCGGGGAACCCAAGAGACCCAGTACTTC. Residues: CASSESRGTQETQYF.

The chain carries TRBV3-1 and TRBJ2-7, with 7 bases that match TRBD1. Germline-derived CDR1 and CDR2 are LGHDT and YNNKEL (reference sequence). The CDR3 loop spans 13 amino acids. V gave up 5 bases and J gave up 3 bases; unmatched junction bases: 4. CDR3 DNA: TGTGCCAGCAGCTATGACAGGGTCTACGAGCAGTACTTC. Translated: CASSYDRVYEQYF.

The chain couples TRBV6-1 to TRBJ1-1; 8 positions agree with TRBD1. The V gene's germline CDR1 is MNHNS and CDR2 SASEGT. After removal of 8 bases from V and 5 bases from J, the junction contained 10 bases not matched to a gene. The CDR3 contains 14 residues. CDR3 sequence reads: CASQEMTGVTEAFF. In DNA, the CDR3 is TGTGCCAGCCAAGAAATGACAGGGGTGACTGAAGCTTTCTTT.

A few counts support this clonotype. The rearrangement joins TRBV3-1 to TRBJ2-7; 9 positions match TRBD1. Trimming removed 4 bases from V and 3 bases from J; junction bases left unmatched: 7. Germline values: CDR1 LGHDT, CDR2 YNNKEL (reference sequence). This CDR3 comprises 15 residues. The CDR3 nucleotides are TGTGCCAGCAGCCCAACAGGGGGCTCTGGCTACGAGCAGTACTTC. Encoded protein: CASSPTGGSGYEQYF.

This clonotype came up a few times. The V call is TRBV5-1, the J call TRBJ2-4; perhaps D is TRBD1 or TRBD2 (5 bases each). The CDR3 length is 14 residues. Germline CDR1 SGHRS, CDR2 YFSETQ. Trimming left V 5 bases short and J 8 bases short, with 17 bases between. The CDR3 DNA is TGCGCCAGCAGGGAACCGGGACGAAAAGACATTCAGTACTTC. This codes for CASREPGRKDIQYF.

This clonotype came up many times. The chain is built from TRBV28 and TRBJ2-7; tentative D call: TRBD1 (5 bases). The CDR3 totals 13 residues. The V end lost 4 bases, the J end lost 6 bases, and 13 bases lay between the germline ends. Germline CDR1 reads MDHEN; CDR2 reads SYDVKM. The CDR3: CASSSRTRPEQYF. CDR3 nucleotide sequence: TGTGCCAGCAGTTCCCGGACACGGCCCGAGCAGTACTTC.

This clonotype was picked up a small number of times. The V call is TRBV9, the J call TRBJ2-3; 7 nucleotides align to TRBD2. Germline V CDR1 and CDR2: SGDLS, YYNGEE. The CDR3 sequence is 12 residues long. Unmatched junction bases numbered 1, after V lost 3 bases and J lost 6 bases. CDR3 amino acids: CASSGGGDTQYF. The CDR3 coding sequence is TGTGCCAGCAGCGGGGGAGGGGATACGCAGTATTTT.

This clonotype was detected ten times or more. The J gene is TRBJ1-5, the V gene TRBV19; D possibly corresponds to TRBD1 (5 bases). The V gene's germline CDR1 is LNHDA and CDR2 SQIVND (reference sequence). The length of the CDR3 is 17 residues. V was shortened by 0 bases and J by 3 bases, with 15 bases between the two germline ends. In DNA, the CDR3 is TGTGCCAGTAGTATAGATAGGGCCAGGGCGACCAATCAGCCCCAGCATTTT. Translation gives CASSIDRARATNQPQHF. The full variable domain, its missing parts supplied by reference TRBV19 and TRBJ1-5, is DGGITQSPKYLFRKEGQNVTLSCEQNLNHDAMYWYRQDPGQGLRLIYYSQIVNDFQKGDIAEGYSVSREKKESFPLTVTSAQKNPTAFYLCASSIDRARATNQPQHFGDGTRLSIL.

This clonotype was seen more than once but under ten times. The chain combines TRBV30 with TRBJ1-3, with D tentatively TRBD1 (5 bases). There are 13 residues in the CDR3. The V end was cut by 5 bases, the J end by 0 bases, with 8 bases between. Germline V gene sequence: CDR1 GTSNPN, CDR2 SVGIG (reference sequence). The chain's CDR3 is CAWAGTSGNTIYF. Written as DNA, the CDR3 is TGTGCCTGGGCAGGGACCTCTGGAAACACCATATATTTT.

This clonotype was counted between two and nine times. This chain links TRBV5-1 with TRBJ1-2; possible D gene TRBD1, 5 bases. The CDR3 sequence is 16 residues long. The V gene lost 0 bases and the J gene lost 0 bases, with 12 bases spanning the gap. CDR1 is SGHRS, CDR2 YFSETQ, per germline. The chain's CDR3 is CASSLGPGGSNYGYTF. The DNA of the CDR3 is TGCGCCAGCAGCTTGGGGCCCGGGGGTTCTAACTATGGCTACACCTTC.

This clonotype was found many times. The V call is TRBV12-3 or TRBV12-4, the J call TRBJ1-1, with D perhaps matching TRBD1 (5 bases). The CDR3 is 14 amino acids. With 6 bases removed from V and 6 bases from J, the gap between germline ends came to 17 bases. The CDR3 loop reads CASSTEGLLAEAFF. Written as DNA, the CDR3 is TGTGCCAGCAGCACTGAGGGGTTGTTGGCTGAAGCTTTCTTT.

This clonotype showed up many times. The chain links TRBV3-1 to TRBJ2-5, with a possible D match to TRBD2 (5 bases). CDR3 length: 14 residues. Germline assignment: CDR1 LGHDT and CDR2 YNNKEL (reference sequence). V was trimmed by 0 bases and J by 3 bases, leaving 8 bases between them. CDR3 in DNA: TGTGCCAGCAGCCAAGAGCCGGGGAAAGAGACCCAGTACTTC. This sequence encodes CASSQEPGKETQYF.

In its sample, this clonotype was seen a few times. The rearrangement links TRBV5-1 to TRBJ1-6; D is possibly TRBD1 (6 bases). Germline values: CDR1 SGHRS, CDR2 YFSETQ. The CDR3 runs 13 residues. Trimming pared 7 bases from V and 5 bases from J, leaving 10 bases between. In DNA form, the CDR3 reads TGCGCCAGCCATAGGACAGATAATTCACCCCTCCACTTT. Translated, it gives CASHRTDNSPLHF. Filled out from reference TRBV5-1 and TRBJ1-6, the complete variable domain reads KAGVTQTPRYLIKTRGQQVTLSCSPISGHRSVSWYQQTPGQGLQFLFEYFSETQRNKGNFPGRFSGRQFSNSRSEMNVSTLELGDSALYLCASHRTDNSPLHFGNGTRLTVT.